This record concerns one T cell receptor (beta chain) sequence. The antigen is undetermined. The data were produced by immunoSEQ multiplex PCR, yet TCRdb's version contains in-frame clones alone and is incomplete. The profile shows some 3,000 clones, 20% to 25% of them singletons. CDR1 and CDR2 (germline): SGDLS, YYNGEE. The CDR3 is 14 residues long. Trimming shortened V by 0 bases and J by 0 bases, and 7 bases separated the two germline ends. This record belongs to a study of T cells in localized non-small cell lung cancer. Study observations and caveats: Heterogeneity stays possible, as sequencing covered only one tumor region. Higher adjacent-lung clonality was associated with shorter survival. Compared with tumor, uninvolved adjacent lung displayed greater T cell clonality, ranking highest overall.

Neighbouring lung, lacking atypia, was collected no less than 2 cm away from the tumor margin. This receptor was taken from a woman aged 40-70 years with stage I lung adenocarcinoma. The sample was normal lung tissue next to the tumor, taken before any cancer treatment. The rearrangement links TRBV9 to TRBJ2-7, with a weak D call TRBD2 (5 bases). CDR3 DNA sequence: TGTGCCAGCAGCGTAGGAGGGAGCTCCTACGAGCAGTACTTC. This encodes CASSVGGSSYEQYF.